The 13 T cell receptor beta chains in this list originate from one sample, sequenced in a study of T cells in women clearing cervical HPV infection. Repertoires were generated with immunoSEQ multiplex PCR, while TCRdb's copy carries only in-frame clones and drops some. This repertoire includes 15,000 to 20,000 clones. Sequencing was carried out using blood buffy coat. The receptors stem from a woman aged 18 to 75 with a cervical HPV16 infection that either progressed to CIN3+ or cleared (not recorded which).

In the case of this clone: Read sequence stops 3 residues before the CDR3 end, and the germline J gene provides the missing end. This sequence joins TRBV27 and TRBJ2-1; no clear D. The CDR3 totals 14 residues. CDR1 MNHEY and CDR2 SMNVEV come from the germline V gene (reference sequence). Trimming cost V 3 bases and J 8 bases, with 14 bases left between them. The CDR3 protein is CASSFSSRRDEQFF. The covered CDR3 bases are TGTGCCAGCAGTTTTTCCTCTCGCCGGGATGAG.

Comments on this clone: From the germline J gene comes the end of the CDR3, since the read stops 3 residues before it. This rearrangement joins TRBV6-2 or TRBV6-3 to TRBJ1-1; a weak D match, TRBD1 (5 bases). Germline V gene lookup returns CDR1 MNHEY and CDR2 SVGEGT. This CDR3 is 12 amino acids long. CDR3 DNA (partial): TGTGCCAGCAGTTACGCTGGGACTAAA. Encoded protein: CASSYAGTK. The full CDR3 protein reads CASSYAGTKAFF.

In the case of this clone: Read coverage stops 3 residues before the CDR3 terminus; the germline J gene supplies the remainder. This rearrangement joins TRBV2 to TRBJ1-4; 7 nucleotides match TRBD1. Germline assignment: CDR1 SNHLY and CDR2 FYNNEI. The CDR3 totals 16 residues. J was trimmed by 4 bases and V by 6 bases; bases with no gene match: 11. Here the CDR3 reads CASRRRETGNNEKLFF. CDR3 DNA, as far as it was read: TGTGCCAGCAGAAGGCGGGAGACAGGGAATAATGAAAAA.

Points on this clone: The read ends 3 residues early relative to the CDR3; the germline J gene fills the gap. J is TRBJ1-2 and V is TRBV7-6, with D perhaps matching TRBD1 (5 bases). The CDR3 has 14 amino acids. Trimming took off 1 base at V and 2 bases at J, with 8 bases between the two ends. The V gene's germline CDR1 is SGHVS and CDR2 FNYEAQ. CDR3 DNA, as far as it was read: TGTGCCAGCAGCTTAGGCGGGGGGAACTATGGC. This translates into CASSLGGGNYG. In full, the CDR3 is CASSLGGGNYGYTF.

Details on this clone: The CDR3 end lies 3 residues beyond the end of the read and is filled in from the germline J gene. The chain has TRBV5-5 and TRBJ2-3; D remains ambiguous. The CDR3 has 15 amino acids. Germline V CDR1 and CDR2: SGHKS, YYEKEE (reference sequence). Trimming took off 0 bases at V and 2 bases at J, with 10 bases between the two ends. CDR3 DNA, as far as it was read: TGTGCCAGCAGCTTGGAACCGCACTACACAGATACG. It is translated as CASSLEPHYTDT. From start to end, the CDR3 is CASSLEPHYTDTQYF.

A note on this clone: With the read ending 3 residues before the CDR3 end, the germline J gene is used to fill in that end. The chain couples TRBV4-2 to TRBJ1-2; D possibly corresponds to TRBD1 (5 bases). The germline CDR1 and CDR2 sequences are LGHNA and YNFKEQ. The CDR3 spans 21 residues. CDR3 protein: CASSPSRRGLAGVSSYNDYTF. CDR3 DNA (partial): TGTGCCAGCAGCCCAAGCCGACGGGGACTAGCGGGGGTAAGCTCCTACAATGAC.

As concerns this clone: The read is 3 residues too short to cover the CDR3 end, so that end is filled in from the germline J gene. The rearrangement uses TRBV13 and TRBJ2-1; 7 nucleotides agree with TRBD2. CDR1 PRHDT and CDR2 FYEKMQ come from the germline V gene (reference sequence). The CDR3 consists of 15 residues. The J segment lost 2 bases and the V segment lost 2 bases, leaving 3 bases of the junction unmatched. Here the CDR3 reads CASSLKGLAYNEQFF. CDR3 bases read: TGTGCCAGCAGCTTAAAAGGACTAGCCTACAATGAG. The full variable domain, in which reference TRBV13 and TRBJ2-1 provide the parts outside the CDR3, is AAGVIQSPRHLIKEKRETATLKCYPIPRHDTVYWYQQGPGQDPQFLISFYEKMQSDKGSIPDRFSAQQFSDYHSELNMSSLELGDSALYFCASSLKGLAYNEQFFGPGTRLTVL.

Concerning this clone itself: The read comes to an end 3 residues before the CDR3 does, leaving the germline J gene to fill in the end. The chain joins TRBV10-3 to TRBJ2-7, with 10 bases matching TRBD2. Trimming took 10 bases from V and 2 from J; bases not matched to a gene: 5. CDR1 and CDR2 from the germline V gene are ENHRY and SYGVKD. This CDR3 contains 13 residues. The CDR3: CASSSGSAYEQYF. Partial CDR3 DNA: TGTGCCAGTTCTAGCGGGAGCGCCTACGAG.

CDR3 region: CASGLVLGASGGPRQGTDTQYF. CDR3 DNA, as far as it was read: TGTGCTAGTGGTTTGGTACTAGGGGCGAGCGGGGGGCCCCGACAAGGCACAGATACG. The chain has TRBV12-5 and TRBJ2-3; 9 nucleotides agree with TRBD2. The read comes to an end 3 residues before the CDR3 does, leaving the germline J gene to fill in the end. With V trimmed by 0 bases and J by 1 base, 20 bases remained unmatched. CDR1 and CDR2 from the germline V gene are LGHNT and FRNRAP. CDR3 length: 22 residues.

Concerning this clone itself: The CDR3 extends 3 residues past the end of the read, so its final part is completed from the germline J gene. This chain uses TRBV7-2 with TRBJ1-2, with unresolved D. The CDR3 is 13 amino acids. Germline CDR1 reads SGHTA; CDR2 reads FQGNSA. This chain's CDR3 is CASSRLVRDTYTF. The covered CDR3 bases are TGTGCCAGCAGCCGACTAGTGCGGGATACC.

Comment on this clone: The read comes to an end 3 residues before the CDR3 does, leaving the germline J gene to fill in the end. The chain joins TRBV5-1 to TRBJ2-3; D may be TRBD1 (6 bases). The CDR3 is 15 amino acids. CDR1 SGHRS and CDR2 YFSETQ come from the germline V gene. Incomplete CDR3 DNA: TGCGCCAGCAGCGGAATGACAGGAGCGCAAGAGACG. Encoded protein: CASSGMTGAQET. The full CDR3 reads CASSGMTGAQETQYF.

As to this clone: Read coverage stops 3 residues before the CDR3 terminus; the germline J gene supplies the remainder. The V call is TRBV29-1, the J call TRBJ1-1, with a weak D call TRBD1 (6 bases). The V and J ends lost 1 base and 7 bases respectively, with 13 bases between them. The CDR3 runs 13 residues. The germline V gene encodes CDR1 SQVTM and CDR2 ANQGSEA. The CDR3 protein is CSVEGGEGVEAFF. The CDR3 DNA, read in part, is TGCAGCGTTGAAGGAGGGGAGGGGGTTGAA.

As to this clone: The read falls 3 residues short of the CDR3 end, and the missing part is taken from the germline J gene. The V call is TRBV5-1, the J call TRBJ2-3; 11 bases align to TRBD2. The CDR3 spans 17 residues. The germline V gene has CDR1 SGHRS and CDR2 YFSETQ. The CDR3 sequence: CASSLGLAGKDGETQYF. The CDR3 bases that were read are TGCGCCAGCAGCTTGGGACTAGCGGGGAAAGATGGCGAGACG.